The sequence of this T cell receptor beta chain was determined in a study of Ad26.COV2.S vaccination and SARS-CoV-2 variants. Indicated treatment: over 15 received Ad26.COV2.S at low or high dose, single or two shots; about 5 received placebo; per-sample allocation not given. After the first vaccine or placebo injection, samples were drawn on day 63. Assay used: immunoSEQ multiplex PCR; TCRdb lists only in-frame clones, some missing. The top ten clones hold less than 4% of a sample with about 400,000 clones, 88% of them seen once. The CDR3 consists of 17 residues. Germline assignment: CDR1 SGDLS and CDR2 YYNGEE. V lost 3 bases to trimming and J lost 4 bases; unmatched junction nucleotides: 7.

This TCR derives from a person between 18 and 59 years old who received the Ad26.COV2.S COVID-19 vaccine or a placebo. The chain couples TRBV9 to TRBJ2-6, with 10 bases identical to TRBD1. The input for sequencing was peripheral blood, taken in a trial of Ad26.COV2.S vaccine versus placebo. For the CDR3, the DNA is TGTGCCAGCAGCGGCCGGGACAGGGGTGGAGGGGCCAACGTCCTGACTTTC. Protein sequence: CASSGRDRGGGANVLTF.